The 24 T cell receptor beta chains presented below share a single source sample, sequenced in a study of lymphopenia after photon versus proton radiotherapy. The protocol was immunoSEQ multiplex PCR, while the TCRdb copy is restricted to in-frame clones and leaves out a portion. Of tens of thousands of clones listed, 89% are singletons. The specimen comprised peripheral blood, sampled from a patient treated with proton-based radiotherapy. The receptors stem from a woman between 65 and 79 years old with pancreatic cancer. Some clones in this sample may be carry-over from other donors' samples.

In this sample, this clone turned up a few times. The chain uses TRBV10-1 and TRBJ1-3; D unresolved. V was cut by 6 bases and J by 0 bases, with 15 bases left in between. Germline V gives CDR1 WNHNN, CDR2 SYGVQD (reference sequence). This CDR3 contains 16 residues. CDR3 protein: CASRPPQAGSGNTIYF. CDR3 nucleotide sequence: TGCGCCAGCAGGCCCCCCCAGGCTGGCTCTGGAAACACCATATATTTT.

This chain links TRBV30 with TRBJ2-1, with D possibly being TRBD1 (6 bases). Between the trimmed V and J ends, which lost 1 base and 12 bases, there was a span of 10 bases. The CDR3 sequence is 11 residues long. CDR1 is GTSNPN, CDR2 SVGIG, per germline (reference sequence). In DNA, the CDR3 is TGTGCCTGGAGTGACCTCAGGGGGCAGTTCTTC. Encoded protein: CAWSDLRGQFF.

The chain combines TRBV19 with TRBJ2-5; TRBD2 agrees at 9 bases. Looked up from germline, CDR1 is LNHDA and CDR2 is SQIVND (reference sequence). CDR3 length equals 17 residues. Trimming at V came to 5 bases and at J to 3 bases, leaving 13 bases not matched to a gene. Here the CDR3 DNA reads TGTGCCAGTAGTGAAATTACCCCGACTAGCGGTAAAGAGACCCAGTACTTC. Its translation is CASSEITPTSGKETQYF. Full variable domain (outside the CDR3, taken from reference TRBV19 and TRBJ2-5): DGGITQSPKYLFRKEGQNVTLSCEQNLNHDAMYWYRQDPGQGLRLIYYSQIVNDFQKGDIAEGYSVSREKKESFPLTVTSAQKNPTAFYLCASSEITPTSGKETQYFGPGTRLLVL.

The chain links TRBV10-3 to TRBJ1-2, with D possibly TRBD1 on 5 matching bases. This CDR3 contains 15 residues. Trimming shortened V by 0 bases and J by 4 bases, and 12 bases separated the two germline ends. Germline lookup yields CDR1 ENHRY and CDR2 SYGVKD. CDR3 loop: CAISESLGASYGYTF. In nucleotides, the CDR3 is TGTGCCATCAGTGAGTCTCTAGGGGCGAGCTATGGCTACACCTTC.

This chain's CDR3 is CASSHPGGTEAFF. The CDR3 nucleotides are TGCGCCAGCAGCCATCCAGGGGGCACTGAAGCTTTCTTT. J is TRBJ1-1 and V is TRBV4-1, with 7 bases aligning to TRBD1. The germline V gene encodes CDR1 MGHRA and CDR2 YSYEKL. The junction had 2 bases not matched to a gene; V was cut back by 3 bases and J by 4 bases. This CDR3 is built from 13 residues.

The rearrangement joins TRBV19 to TRBJ1-1; 9 bases match TRBD1. J lost 4 bases, V lost 8 bases, and 5 bases had no gene match. Per the germline V gene, CDR1 is LNHDA and CDR2 is SQIVND (reference sequence). This CDR3 region has 13 residues. The CDR3 bases are TGTGCCAGTGAGCCGGGACAGGGCACTGAAGCTTTCTTT. This translates into CASEPGQGTEAFF.

This clone was picked up one time. V and J are TRBV28 and TRBJ2-7; D perhaps matches TRBD1 (6 bases). CDR3 length: 17 amino acids. Germline loops: CDR1 MDHEN, CDR2 SYDVKM. The V and J ends lost 7 bases and 2 bases respectively, with 24 bases between them. CDR3 nucleotides: TGTGCCAGCACCCAAAGGCCGGACAGCATTCACCCCTACGAGCAGTACTTC. This codes for CASTQRPDSIHPYEQYF.

The gene calls are TRBV7-9 and TRBJ2-1, with no clear D. Trimming pared 8 bases from V and 0 bases from J, leaving 14 bases between. CDR1 SEHNR and CDR2 FQNEAQ come from the germline V gene (reference sequence). This CDR3 region has 15 residues. The CDR3 DNA reads TGTGCCAGCCGTCCGACACTATCCTCCTACAATGAGCAGTTCTTC. Protein: CASRPTLSSYNEQFF.

By sample fraction, this clone is medium-sized. The chain uses TRBV2 and TRBJ1-2, with no clear D. Germline V gives CDR1 SNHLY, CDR2 FYNNEI. The CDR3 spans 12 residues. V shed 2 bases and J shed 4 bases, with 5 bases lying between them. This CDR3 is CASSEQFYGYTF. The CDR3, as DNA: TGTGCCAGCAGTGAACAGTTCTATGGCTACACCTTC.

The chain employs TRBV19 and TRBJ2-5, with 9 bases aligning to TRBD2. Germline values: CDR1 LNHDA, CDR2 SQIVND (reference sequence). The CDR3 covers 17 residues. With 3 bases clipped from V and 5 bases from J, the junction kept 13 bases outside the gene matches. CDR3 region: CASSMSGAGGSGETQYF. The CDR3 DNA follows: TGTGCCAGTAGTATGAGTGGAGCGGGAGGCAGTGGGGAGACCCAGTACTTC.

The chain has TRBV6-5 and TRBJ1-1; D is possibly TRBD1 (5 bases). Deletions cut 6 bases from V and 5 bases from J, with 13 bases between. CDR1 is MNHEY and CDR2 is SVGAGI in the germline V gene. This CDR3 has 13 residues. The CDR3 loop reads CASSPTGNTEAFF. In nucleotides, the CDR3 is TGTGCCAGCAGCCCCACAGGTAATACTGAAGCTTTCTTT.

CDR3 bases: TGTGCCAGCAGCTTGGCGGGACAGGTTTTTCCAGATACGCAGTATTTT. This encodes CASSLAGQVFPDTQYF. The chain joins TRBV5-8 to TRBJ2-3, with 8 nucleotides matching TRBD1. CDR3 length equals 16 residues. Unmatched junction bases numbered 7, after V lost 0 bases and J lost 4 bases. Germline V lookup: CDR1 SGHTS, CDR2 YDEGEE. The full variable domain, its missing parts supplied by reference TRBV5-8 and TRBJ2-3, is EAGVTQSPTHLIKTRGQQATLRCSPISGHTSVYWYQQALGLGLQFLLWYDEGEERNRGNFPPRFSGRQFPNYSSELNVNALELEDSALYLCASSLAGQVFPDTQYFGPGTRLTVL.

V gene TRBV19 combines with J gene TRBJ2-2; 10 bases are a match to TRBD2. The CDR3 is 16 amino acids. Germline V gene lookup returns CDR1 LNHDA and CDR2 SQIVND (reference sequence). V shed 5 bases and J 6 bases; nucleotides not matched to a gene: 9. Here the CDR3 reads CASSSSGRAVAGELFF. The DNA of the CDR3 is TGTGCCAGTAGTTCCAGCGGGAGGGCCGTTGCCGGGGAGCTGTTTTTT.

The chain recombines TRBV9 with TRBJ2-3, with 10 bases identical to TRBD2. CDR1 SGDLS and CDR2 YYNGEE come from the germline V gene. CDR3 size: 14 residues. The V segment lost 3 bases and the J segment 9 bases; nucleotides outside the gene matches: 7. DNA of the CDR3: TGTGCCAGCAGCGCCTCGGGACTAGCGTCCACGCAGTATTTT. Protein product: CASSASGLASTQYF.

The chain combines TRBV11-2 with TRBJ2-1; TRBD2 aligns across 9 bases. This CDR3 is 15 amino acids long. Germline V gene sequence: CDR1 SGHAT, CDR2 FQNNGV. Trimming cost V 1 base and J 8 bases; bases outside gene matches: 6. DNA for the CDR3: TGTGCCAGCAGCTTAGGGTCTAGCGGGATGGATGAGCAGTTCTTC. Translating it yields CASSLGSSGMDEQFF.

CDR3 residues: CASSDNSGMRFF. CDR3 nucleotides: TGTGCCAGCAGTGACAATAGCGGGATGCGGTTCTTC. The rearrangement uses TRBV6-4 and TRBJ2-1, with TRBD2 identical over 8 bases. V lost 2 bases and J lost 15; bases outside the gene matches: 6. CDR3 length: 12 residues. Germline CDR1 and CDR2: MRHNA and SNTAGT.

In its sample, this clone was seen a few times. The chain has TRBV7-2 and TRBJ2-7; 8 bases align to TRBD2. Germline values: CDR1 SGHTA, CDR2 FQGNSA. V dropped 3 bases and J dropped 0; count of bases not matched to a gene: 10. This CDR3 contains 17 residues. In DNA form, the CDR3 reads TGTGCCAGCAGCTTTCTGGCTGCGGGAGGCCGCTCCTACGAGCAGTACTTC. Encoded protein: CASSFLAAGGRSYEQYF.

This chain links TRBV19 with TRBJ2-4, with TRBD1 matching over 8 bases. Looked up from germline, CDR1 is LNHDA and CDR2 is SQIVND (reference sequence). CDR3 length: 17 residues. Losses at the gene ends were 6 bases for V and 3 bases for J; bases not matched to a gene: 13. CDR3 loop: CASSSRQGSPIKNIQYF. DNA for the CDR3: TGTGCCAGTAGCTCCCGACAGGGGTCCCCGATCAAAAACATTCAGTACTTC. Full variable domain (outside the CDR3, taken from reference TRBV19 and TRBJ2-4): DGGITQSPKYLFRKEGQNVTLSCEQNLNHDAMYWYRQDPGQGLRLIYYSQIVNDFQKGDIAEGYSVSREKKESFPLTVTSAQKNPTAFYLCASSSRQGSPIKNIQYFGAGTRLSVL.

The J gene is TRBJ2-5, the V gene TRBV19; 11 positions agree with TRBD2. Per germline, CDR1 LNHDA and CDR2 SQIVND (reference sequence). V lost 5 bases to trimming and J lost 4 bases; unmatched junction nucleotides: 9. The CDR3 contains 16 residues. CDR3 residues: CASSRLSGRGLETQYF. The CDR3 DNA reads TGTGCCAGTAGTCGACTTAGCGGGAGGGGTTTAGAGACCCAGTACTTC.

This chain connects TRBV30 to TRBJ1-1; 9 bases are shared with TRBD1. The germline V gene has CDR1 GTSNPN and CDR2 SVGIG (reference sequence). This CDR3 has 15 amino acids. V shed 5 bases, J shed 5 bases, and the junction held 12 bases outside the gene matches. CDR3 bases: TGTGCCTGGGACCCGGGACAGGGAGAGGGAACTGAAGCTTTCTTT. Translated, it gives CAWDPGQGEGTEAFF.

The J gene is TRBJ2-7, the V gene TRBV6-5; D ambiguous. The germline V gene encodes CDR1 MNHEY and CDR2 SVGAGI. Trimming removed 5 bases at V and 2 bases at J, with 16 bases between. The CDR3 sequence is 15 residues long. DNA for the CDR3: TGTGCCAGCAGTAAGACCTACCCACAGACCTACGAGCAGTACTTC. The encoded protein is CASSKTYPQTYEQYF.

This clone appeared once. The chain links TRBV7-9 to TRBJ1-2; TRBD1 matches 8 bases. The V gene end was trimmed by 4 bases and the J gene end by 6 bases; junction bases not matched to a gene: 16. Germline CDR1 and CDR2: SEHNR and FQNEAQ (reference sequence). The CDR3 contains 17 residues. The CDR3 DNA is TGTGCCAGCAGCTCGACAGGGGCCAAGTCCATGAGGGATGGCTACACCTTC. Encoded protein: CASSSTGAKSMRDGYTF.

The chain links TRBV4-2 to TRBJ2-7, with 12 bases matching TRBD2. Germline CDR1 reads LGHNA; CDR2 reads YNFKEQ. Trimming removed 0 bases from V and 4 bases from J; junction bases left unmatched: 1. This CDR3 has 15 residues. CDR3 sequence (DNA): TGTGCCAGCAGCCAAGAGACTAGCGGGAGATACGAGCAGTACTTC. Amino acid sequence: CASSQETSGRYEQYF.

The CDR3, as DNA: TGTGCCAGCAGTTACGAGATCTTCTACGAGCAGTACTTC. This codes for CASSYEIFYEQYF. This chain joins TRBV6-6 and TRBJ2-7; D remains ambiguous. Germline CDR1 MNHNY, CDR2 SVGAGI (reference sequence). CDR3 size: 13 residues. Deletions cut 2 bases from V and 3 bases from J, with 8 bases between.